This passage covers 17 T cell receptor beta chains from one sample sequenced in a study of CD8 T cells in ankylosing spondylitis. MiXCR was run by TCRdb on the 5' RACE reads, yielding one entry per CDR3 protein. The data show 150,000 to 200,000 distinct CDR3 sequences, with roughly 20% seen just once and roughly 4% held by the top ten. Specimen: blood, either unsorted or a sorted T cell fraction (not recorded which). The receptors were sampled from a male donor aged 10-30 years with ankylosing spondylitis or in good health (not recorded which).

V gene TRBV5-6 combines with J gene TRBJ1-3; weak D call: TRBD1 (5 bases). Germline V gene data show CDR1 as SGHDT and CDR2 as YYEEEE. The CDR3 loop spans 14 amino acids. V lost 3 bases and J 0 bases, leaving 7 bases between the germline ends. For the CDR3, the DNA is TGTGCCAGCAGCTCCGGGGCCTCTGGAAACACCATATATTTT. It specifies CASSSGASGNTIYF.

This clonotype was counted at least ten times. V and J are TRBV20-1 and TRBJ2-5; D is unclear. CDR3 size: 12 residues. V lost 4 bases and J lost 1, with 7 bases in between. Germline V gives CDR1 DFQATT, CDR2 SNEGSKA (reference sequence). This CDR3 is CSATVFQETQYF. The CDR3 DNA reads as TGCAGTGCTACAGTCTTCCAAGAGACCCAGTACTTC.

This clonotype was observed at least ten times. The rearrangement uses TRBV7-2 and TRBJ2-1, with 12 bases matching TRBD2. CDR1 SGHTA and CDR2 FQGNSA come from the germline V gene. The CDR3 is made up of 15 amino acids. V lost 6 bases to trimming and J lost 7 bases; unmatched junction nucleotides: 7. The CDR3 nucleotides are TGTGCCAGCAGACTAGCGGGAGGTTTGTTTAATGAGCAGTTCTTC. It yields the protein CASRLAGGLFNEQFF.

The rearrangement uses TRBV18 and TRBJ2-1; 9 bases line up with TRBD2. Trimming at V came to 2 bases and at J to 7 bases, leaving 6 bases not matched to a gene. Germline-derived CDR1 and CDR2 are KGHSH and LQKENI. The CDR3 runs 15 residues. CDR3 amino acids: CASSPVSGSLNEQFF. The CDR3 coding sequence is TGTGCCAGCTCACCAGTTAGCGGGAGTTTAAATGAGCAGTTCTTC.

Ten or more counts support this clonotype. This chain links TRBV12-3 or TRBV12-4 with TRBJ2-7; D ambiguous. Trimming took 1 base from V and 2 from J, leaving 9 bases between them. CDR3 length equals 14 residues. The CDR3 DNA sequence: TGTGCCAGCAGTTTAGTCGGCGGTACCTACGAGCAGTACTTC. Protein product: CASSLVGGTYEQYF.

The sample holds many counts of this clonotype. The V gene is TRBV18, the J gene TRBJ2-3; D is unclear. This CDR3 is 13 amino acids long. Trimming stripped 4 bases from V and 6 bases from J, with 11 bases between. Looked up from germline, CDR1 is KGHSH and CDR2 is LQKENI. CDR3 sequence (DNA): TGTGCCAGCTCACGGTCCGGGCCGGATACGCAGTATTTT. Encoded protein: CASSRSGPDTQYF.

The chain employs TRBV5-5 and TRBJ2-1; weak D call: TRBD1 (6 bases). The germline V gene encodes CDR1 SGHKS and CDR2 YYEKEE (reference sequence). The ends were cut back, 2 bases at V and 7 bases at J, with 13 bases in the middle. The CDR3 totals 14 residues. The CDR3 loop reads CASSLLGGRNEQFF. As DNA, the CDR3 is TGTGCCAGCAGCTTACTAGGGGGAAGGAATGAGCAGTTCTTC.

This clonotype was recorded many times. The rearrangement joins TRBV3-1 to TRBJ1-1, with unresolved D. The CDR3 sequence is 12 residues long. Trimming stripped 0 bases from V and 5 bases from J, with 4 bases between. CDR1 LGHDT and CDR2 YNNKEL come from the germline V gene (reference sequence). The chain's CDR3 is CASSQEWTEAFF. Written as DNA, the CDR3 is TGTGCCAGCAGCCAAGAGTGGACTGAAGCTTTCTTT.

This clonotype was counted only a few times. The chain couples TRBV4-3 to TRBJ1-1; D gene ambiguous. The CDR3 sequence is 17 residues long. CDR1 LGHNA and CDR2 YSLEER come from the germline V gene. V was shortened by 0 bases and J by 3 bases, with 17 bases between the two germline ends. The CDR3 DNA reads as TGCGCCAGCAGCCAAGATGCCGGACTTAACTTGGACACTGAAGCTTTCTTT. This codes for CASSQDAGLNLDTEAFF.

This clonotype was seen ten or more times. The rearrangement uses TRBV29-1 and TRBJ1-1; 9 bases line up with TRBD1. The germline gives CDR1 SQVTM, CDR2 ANQGSEA. The CDR3 has 14 amino acids. J was trimmed by 5 bases and V by 4 bases; bases with no gene match: 8. CDR3 residues: CSVAQGAVGTEAFF. The CDR3 nucleotides are TGCAGCGTTGCACAGGGGGCGGTGGGGACTGAAGCTTTCTTT.

This clonotype came up a few times. The V gene is TRBV5-1, the J gene TRBJ2-1; 9 positions agree with TRBD2. V was clipped by 0 bases and J by 4 bases; unmatched bases: 2. Germline values: CDR1 SGHRS, CDR2 YFSETQ. The CDR3 is made up of 15 amino acids. The CDR3 coding sequence is TGCGCCAGCAGCTTGGAGGCGGGAGGGTACAATGAGCAGTTCTTC. Protein product: CASSLEAGGYNEQFF.

The V gene is TRBV10-3, the J gene TRBJ2-7; D possibly corresponds to TRBD1 (6 bases). V lost 3 bases and J 5 bases, leaving 11 bases between the germline ends. The CDR3 loop spans 13 amino acids. Germline lookup yields CDR1 ENHRY and CDR2 SYGVKD. The CDR3, as DNA: TGTGCCATCAGTGATAGTTCAGGGGACGAGCAGTACTTC. Protein product: CAISDSSGDEQYF.

This chain links TRBV4-2 with TRBJ2-5; 9 bases agree with TRBD1. The CDR3 length is 16 residues. V lost 4 bases and J lost 2; bases outside the gene matches: 8. Germline-derived CDR1 and CDR2 are LGHNA and YNFKEQ. The CDR3 DNA is TGTGCCAGCAGCCCTTCTACCGGGACAGGGCAAGAGACCCAGTACTTC. Amino acid sequence: CASSPSTGTGQETQYF.

The chain links TRBV12-3 or TRBV12-4 to TRBJ2-1; 8 nucleotides agree with TRBD1. The CDR3 is made up of 13 amino acids. J gave up 4 bases and V 5 bases, and 1 base lay outside the gene matches. CDR3 sequence reads: CASSRQGYNEQFF. CDR3 nucleotide sequence: TGTGCCAGCAGTCGACAGGGGTACAATGAGCAGTTCTTC.

This clonotype came up many times. This rearrangement joins TRBV7-2 to TRBJ2-7; TRBD1 matches at 7 bases. The length of the CDR3 is 15 residues. With V trimmed by 2 bases and J by 1 base, 5 bases remained unmatched. Germline loops: CDR1 SGHTA, CDR2 FQGNSA. Here the CDR3 DNA reads TGTGCCAGCAGCTTAATGGTGGGACAGTCCTACGAGCAGTACTTC. Protein: CASSLMVGQSYEQYF.

The chain combines TRBV7-6 with TRBJ2-1; perhaps TRBD1 as D (5 bases). The CDR3 covers 13 residues. Trimming removed 3 bases from V and 6 bases from J, with 9 bases in between. Germline V gene data show CDR1 as SGHVS and CDR2 as FNYEAQ. The CDR3 protein is CASSFGQGNEQFF. CDR3 sequence (DNA): TGTGCCAGCAGCTTCGGCCAGGGCAATGAGCAGTTCTTC.

This clonotype was recorded many times. This sequence joins TRBV4-1 and TRBJ2-7; 7 nucleotides match TRBD1. The trim removed 3 bases at V and 5 bases at J, leaving 4 bases unmatched. From germline, CDR1 is MGHRA and CDR2 YSYEKL. This CDR3 is 13 amino acids long. In nucleotides, the CDR3 is TGCGCCAGCAGCCATCAGGGGGTCCACGAGCAGTACGTC. Translation gives CASSHQGVHEQYV.